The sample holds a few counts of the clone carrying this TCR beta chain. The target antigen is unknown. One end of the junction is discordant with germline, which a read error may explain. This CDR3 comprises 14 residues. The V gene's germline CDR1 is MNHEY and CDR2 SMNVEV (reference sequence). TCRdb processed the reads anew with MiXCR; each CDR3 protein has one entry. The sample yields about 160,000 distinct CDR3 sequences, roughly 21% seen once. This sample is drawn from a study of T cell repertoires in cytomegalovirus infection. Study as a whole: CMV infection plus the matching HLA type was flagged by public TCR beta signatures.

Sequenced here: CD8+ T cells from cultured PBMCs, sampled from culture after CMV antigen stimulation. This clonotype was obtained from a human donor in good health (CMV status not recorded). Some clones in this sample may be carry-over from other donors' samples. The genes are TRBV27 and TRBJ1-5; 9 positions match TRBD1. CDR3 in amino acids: CASILQGAGQPQHF. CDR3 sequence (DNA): TGTGCCAGCATTTTACAGGGGGCAGGACAGCCCCAGCATTTT.